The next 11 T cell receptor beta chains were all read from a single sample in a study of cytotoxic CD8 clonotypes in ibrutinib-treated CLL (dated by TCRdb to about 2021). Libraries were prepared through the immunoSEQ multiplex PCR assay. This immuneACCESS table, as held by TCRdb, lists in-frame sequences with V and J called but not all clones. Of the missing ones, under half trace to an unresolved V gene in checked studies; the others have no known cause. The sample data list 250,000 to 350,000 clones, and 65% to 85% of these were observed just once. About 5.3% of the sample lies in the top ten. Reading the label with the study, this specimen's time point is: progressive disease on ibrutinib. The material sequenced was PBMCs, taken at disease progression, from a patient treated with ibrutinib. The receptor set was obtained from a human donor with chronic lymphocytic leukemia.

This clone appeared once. Here the CDR3 reads CASSQGQGAIEQYF. CDR3 nucleotide sequence: TGTGCCAGCAGCCAAGGACAGGGGGCTATTGAGCAGTACTTC. The rearrangement uses TRBV4-2 and TRBJ2-7, with TRBD1 identical over 10 bases. Losses at the gene ends were 1 base for V and 7 bases for J; bases not matched to a gene: 4. The CDR3 length is 14 residues. Germline V CDR1 and CDR2: LGHNA, YNFKEQ.

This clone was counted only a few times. This CDR3 is CASSLAQFNYGYTF. Written as DNA, the CDR3 is TGTGCCAGCAGCTTGGCACAGTTCAACTATGGCTACACCTTC. The rearrangement joins TRBV5-4 to TRBJ1-2; no definite D call. This CDR3 is built from 14 residues. Germline values: CDR1 SGHNT, CDR2 YYREEE (reference sequence). V dropped 0 bases and J dropped 2 bases, with 8 bases sitting between them.

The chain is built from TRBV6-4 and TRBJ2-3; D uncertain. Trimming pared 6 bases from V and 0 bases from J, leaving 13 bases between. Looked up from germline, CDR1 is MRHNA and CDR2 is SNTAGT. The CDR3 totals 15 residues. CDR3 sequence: CASSESLLSTDTQYF. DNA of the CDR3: TGTGCCAGCAGCGAGTCCCTACTGAGCACAGATACGCAGTATTTT.

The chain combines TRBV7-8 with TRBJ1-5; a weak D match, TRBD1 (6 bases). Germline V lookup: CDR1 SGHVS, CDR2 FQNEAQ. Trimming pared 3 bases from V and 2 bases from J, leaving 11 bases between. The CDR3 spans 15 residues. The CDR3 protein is CASSLNRVGNQPQHF. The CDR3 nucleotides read TGTGCCAGCAGCTTGAACAGGGTGGGCAATCAGCCCCAGCATTTT.

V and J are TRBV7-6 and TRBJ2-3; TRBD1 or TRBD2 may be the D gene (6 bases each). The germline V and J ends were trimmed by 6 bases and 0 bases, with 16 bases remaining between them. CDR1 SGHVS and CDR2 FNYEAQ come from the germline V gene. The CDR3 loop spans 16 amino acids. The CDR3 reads CASSPNWGASTDTQYF. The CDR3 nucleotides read TGTGCCAGCAGTCCAAACTGGGGGGCCAGCACAGATACGCAGTATTTT.

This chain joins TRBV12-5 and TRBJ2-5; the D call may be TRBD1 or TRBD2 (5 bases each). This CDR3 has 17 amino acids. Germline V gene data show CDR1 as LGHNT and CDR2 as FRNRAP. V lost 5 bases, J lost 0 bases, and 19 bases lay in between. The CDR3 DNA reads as TGTGCTAGTGGTCCGCCGGGACCCCGGTTAGACCAAGAGACCCAGTACTTC. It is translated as CASGPPGPRLDQETQYF.

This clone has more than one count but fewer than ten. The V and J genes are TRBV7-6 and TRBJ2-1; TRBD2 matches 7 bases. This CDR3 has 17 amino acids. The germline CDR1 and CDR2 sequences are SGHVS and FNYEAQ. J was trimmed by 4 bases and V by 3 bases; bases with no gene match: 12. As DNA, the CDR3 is TGTGCCAGCAGCTTCTATTTCGGACTAGTGGATTACAATGAGCAGTTCTTC. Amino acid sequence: CASSFYFGLVDYNEQFF.

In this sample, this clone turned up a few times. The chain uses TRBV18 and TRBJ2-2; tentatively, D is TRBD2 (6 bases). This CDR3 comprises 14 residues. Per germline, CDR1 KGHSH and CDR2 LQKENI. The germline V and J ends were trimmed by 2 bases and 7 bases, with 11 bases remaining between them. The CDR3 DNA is TGTGCCAGCTCACCAAGGCAGGAGGGCGGGGAGCTGTTTTTT. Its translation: CASSPRQEGGELFF.

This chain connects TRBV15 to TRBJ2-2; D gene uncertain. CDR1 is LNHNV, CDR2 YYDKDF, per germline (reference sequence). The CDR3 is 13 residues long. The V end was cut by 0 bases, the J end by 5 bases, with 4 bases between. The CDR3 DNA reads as TGTGCCACCAGCAGAGATTTTACCGGGGAGCTGTTTTTT. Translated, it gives CATSRDFTGELFF.

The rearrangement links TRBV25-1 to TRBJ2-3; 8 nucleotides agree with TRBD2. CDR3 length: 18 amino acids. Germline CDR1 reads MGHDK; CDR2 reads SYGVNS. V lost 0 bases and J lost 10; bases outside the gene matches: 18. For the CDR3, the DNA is TGTGCCAGCAGTGAATACCTACTGGACGGGGGGGTTAAGTGGCCGCAGTATTTT. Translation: CASSEYLLDGGVKWPQYF.

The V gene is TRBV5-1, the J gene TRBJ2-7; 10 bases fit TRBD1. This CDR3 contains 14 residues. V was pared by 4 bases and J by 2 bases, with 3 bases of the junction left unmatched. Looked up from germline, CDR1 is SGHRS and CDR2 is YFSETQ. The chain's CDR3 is CASSVGQGAYEQYF. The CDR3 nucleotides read TGCGCCAGCAGCGTAGGACAGGGGGCCTACGAGCAGTACTTC.